These T cell receptor beta chains were read from a single sample in a study of shared clonotypes between healthy human individuals. Repertoires were generated with immunoSEQ multiplex PCR, while TCRdb's copy carries only in-frame clones and drops some. The profile shows 2 million to 2.5 million clones, around 92% of them singletons. The specimen sequenced was naive CD4+ T cells from PBMCs. These receptors originate from a man between 18 and 35 years old in good health. Some clones in this sample may be carry-over from other donors' samples. The CDR3 runs from the conserved cysteine through the conserved F or W. Each record gives: D gene, V gene, J gene, CDR3 protein, CDR3 DNA. A D gene is named only where the DNA matches it firmly.

>.|TRBV27|TRBJ2-7
CASSPTGRTYEQYF
TGTGCCAGCAGTCCCACCGGCCGTACCTACGAGCAGTACTTC
>TRBD2|TRBV5-1|TRBJ2-7
CASSLGLAGPYEQYF
TGCGCCAGCAGCTTGGGATTAGCGGGACCCTACGAGCAGTACTTC
>.|TRBV9|TRBJ2-2
CASNRHRRDTGELFF
TGTGCCAGCAACAGACATCGGCGGGACACCGGGGAGCTGTTTTTT
>.|TRBV28|TRBJ1-1
CASSLLGGGTEAFF
TGTGCCAGCAGTTTGTTGGGCGGGGGGACTGAAGCTTTCTTT
>.|TRBV5-8|TRBJ1-2
CASKTRTEANYGYTF
TGTGCCAGTAAGACCCGGACAGAAGCTAACTATGGCTACACCTTC
>TRBD2|TRBV19|TRBJ2-5
CASSPAGGQETQYF
TGTGCCAGTAGTCCCGCCGGGGGGCAAGAGACCCAGTACTTC
>TRBD2|TRBV6-6|TRBJ2-1
CASRPGTSGAQNEQFF
TGTGCCAGCAGACCCGGGACTAGCGGGGCCCAGAATGAGCAGTTCTTC
>.|TRBV6-1|TRBJ2-5
CASRGGGGIQETQYF
TGTGCCAGCAGGGGGGGAGGCGGTATCCAAGAGACCCAGTACTTC
>.|TRBV7-3|TRBJ1-1
CASSSDSNTEAFF
TGTGCCAGCAGCTCCGACAGCAACACTGAAGCTTTCTTT
>TRBD1|TRBV10-3|TRBJ1-4
CAISRDRSIEKLFF
TGTGCCATCAGCCGGGACAGGTCGATTGAAAAACTGTTTTTT
>.|TRBV28|TRBJ2-7
CASCGRGWEQYF
TGTGCCAGCTGCGGCAGGGGTTGGGAGCAGTACTTC
>.|TRBV30|TRBJ1-5
CAWSASVHQPQHF
TGTGCCTGGAGTGCGTCGGTCCATCAGCCCCAGCATTTT
>.|TRBV11-3|TRBJ2-1
CASSLDPNEQFF
TGTGCCAGCAGCTTAGACCCCAATGAGCAGTTCTTC
>.|TRBV10-3|TRBJ2-1
CAISEGGYEQFF
TGTGCCATCAGTGAGGGGGGCTATGAGCAGTTCTTC
>TRBD1|TRBV28|TRBJ2-5
CASSLTGWAETQYF
TGTGCCAGCAGTTTGACAGGGTGGGCAGAGACCCAGTACTTC
>.|TRBV28|TRBJ1-3
CASSLSRGIGNTIYF
TGTGCCAGCAGTTTATCGCGGGGAATTGGAAACACCATATATTTT
>.|TRBV7-2|TRBJ1-4
CASSPHPISTNEKLFF
TGTGCCAGCAGCCCCCACCCCATATCAACTAATGAAAAACTGTTTTTT
>.|TRBV18|TRBJ2-5
CASSGGGAWQETQYF
TGTGCCAGCTCGGGCGGGGGCGCTTGGCAAGAGACCCAGTACTTC
>.|TRBV13|TRBJ2-1
CASSLAEQFF
TGTGCCAGCAGCTTAGCTGAGCAGTTCTTC
>TRBD2|TRBV4-1|TRBJ2-3
CASSQPQGLAGNTDTQYF
TGCGCCAGCAGCCAACCACAGGGACTAGCGGGAAACACAGATACGCAGTATTTT